This TCR beta chain was captured by sequencing in a study of blood T cell repertoires in COVID-19. This table comes from immunoSEQ multiplex PCR, and its TCRdb copy is limited to in-frame clones, with some not included. The sample has 300,000 or so clones; roughly nine tenths are singletons. This receptor was obtained from a woman in her forties or fifties who had been exposed to COVID-19. Material: PBMCs or T cells enriched from blood (not recorded which).

The CDR3 DNA sequence: TGTGCCACCAGCAGAGGATCGGGGGGTAAAACGTTGTACGAGCAGTACTTC. The encoded protein is CATSRGSGGKTLYEQYF. The gene calls are TRBV15 and TRBJ2-7, with 7 bases matching TRBD2. Germline V gives CDR1 LNHNV, CDR2 YYDKDF (reference sequence). The length of the CDR3 is 17 residues. The ends lost 1 base at V and 4 bases at J; junction bases unmatched: 13.